The clone carrying this TCR beta chain showed up just a few times. Its cognate antigen is unknown. The sample belongs to a study of blood T cells in healthy people across ages. The study's findings and limits: Per million T cells, TCR beta diversity dropped roughly linearly as age increased.

The V end lost 3 bases, the J end lost 3 bases, and 12 bases lay between the germline ends. The CDR3 has 15 amino acids. A second 7 to 11 cycle PCR used barcoded and J-beta primers. In TCRdb, the 5' RACE reads were re-called with MiXCR into one record per CDR3 protein. The table lists some 690,000 distinct CDR3 sequences, about a fifth of them singletons, with under 25% in the top ten. The donors, all healthy, were Caucasians living in Russia, aged 6 to 90. Source material: blood. This sequence joins TRBV12-3 or TRBV12-4 and TRBJ1-5, with D possibly TRBD1 on 5 matching bases. The receptor was derived from a man between 65 and 85 years old in good health. This CDR3 is CASSFGQGVNQPQHF. The CDR3, as DNA: TGTGCCAGCAGTTTCGGGCAGGGAGTCAATCAGCCCCAGCATTTT.